This is a list of T cell receptor beta chains from one sample in a study of tumor-infiltrating lymphocytes in localized non-small cell lung cancer. Sequencing was performed with immunoSEQ multiplex PCR; in TCRdb, only in-frame clones are kept and a portion is missing. There are tens of thousands of clones in the sample; roughly 85% occur only once, and 2% to 2.5% lies in the top ten. The sample taken for sequencing was lung tumor tissue. All receptors come from a human donor with non-small cell lung cancer. Both conserved end residues are part of each CDR3. A D gene is named only where the DNA matches it firmly. Only part of the rows carry a size: once, few, many, or a class if the clone is expanded.

D	size	V	J	DNA	CDR3
TRBD1	.	TRBV5-4	TRBJ2-2	TGTGCCAGCAGCTGGACAGGGGGTTTCACCGGGGAGCTGTTTTTT	CASSWTGGFTGELFF
TRBD1	.	TRBV7-9	TRBJ1-1	TGTGCCAGCAGGGAACAGGGGTGGAGCACTGAAGCTTTCTTT	CASREQGWSTEAFF
.	.	TRBV5-6	TRBJ2-7	TGTGCCAGCAGCTTTAACTTAGGGAGCGAGCAGTACTTC	CASSFNLGSEQYF
.	once	TRBV27	TRBJ1-3	TGTGCCAGCAGCAGTGGGGGCACCCTTGGAGGAAACACCATATATTTT	CASSSGGTLGGNTIYF
TRBD2	.	TRBV4-3	TRBJ2-1	TGCGCCAGCAGCCAAGTGTTAGCGGGGGGGCCCCCCTACAATGAGCAGTTCTTC	CASSQVLAGGPPYNEQFF
TRBD2	.	TRBV5-1	TRBJ2-1	TGCGCCAGCAGCCCTGACGGACTAGCGGGGGGGCGATTCAATGAGCAGTTCTTC	CASSPDGLAGGRFNEQFF
.	.	TRBV19	TRBJ1-1	TGTGCCAGTAGCTTACCTGGCCCCACTGAAGCTTTCTTT	CASSLPGPTEAFF
.	.	TRBV7-2	TRBJ1-3	TGTGCCAGCAGCTTAACCACCAGCTCTGGAAACACCATATATTTT	CASSLTTSSGNTIYF
.	.	TRBV29-1	TRBJ2-2	TGCAGCGTTGGACAGGCGAACACCGGGGAGCTGTTTTTT	CSVGQANTGELFF
TRBD1	.	TRBV7-2	TRBJ1-5	TGTGCCAGCAGCTTTACAGGGGGCGAGCAGCCCCAGCATTTT	CASSFTGGEQPQHF